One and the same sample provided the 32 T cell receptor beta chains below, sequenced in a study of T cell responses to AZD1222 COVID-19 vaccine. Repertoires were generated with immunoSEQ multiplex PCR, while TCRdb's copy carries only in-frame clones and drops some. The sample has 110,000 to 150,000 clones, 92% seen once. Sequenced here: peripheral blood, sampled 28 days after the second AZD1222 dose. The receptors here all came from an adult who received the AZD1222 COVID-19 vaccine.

Written as DNA, the CDR3 is TGTGCCAGCAGCCAAGATGCAGAAGCTTTCTTT. This encodes CASSQDAEAFF. This chain connects TRBV14 to TRBJ1-1; unclear D gene. V was shortened by 0 bases and J by 8 bases, with 4 bases between the two germline ends. CDR1 is SGHDN and CDR2 is FVKESK in the germline V gene. There are 11 residues in the CDR3.

The CDR3 DNA reads as TGTGCCAGCAGCAAGGGGGGAACCGGGGAGCTGTTTTTT. Residues: CASSKGGTGELFF. The chain couples TRBV9 to TRBJ2-2; possibly TRBD1 or TRBD2 for D (6 bases each). Between the trimmed V and J ends, which lost 4 bases and 5 bases, there was a span of 9 bases. CDR1 is SGDLS, CDR2 YYNGEE, per germline. The CDR3 is made up of 13 amino acids.

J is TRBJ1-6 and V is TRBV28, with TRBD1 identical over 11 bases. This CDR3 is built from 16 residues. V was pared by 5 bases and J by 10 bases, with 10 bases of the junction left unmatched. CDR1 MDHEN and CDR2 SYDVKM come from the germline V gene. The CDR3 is CASSATSRDRGSPLHF. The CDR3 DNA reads TGTGCCAGCAGTGCTACCTCCCGGGACAGGGGGTCACCCCTCCACTTT.

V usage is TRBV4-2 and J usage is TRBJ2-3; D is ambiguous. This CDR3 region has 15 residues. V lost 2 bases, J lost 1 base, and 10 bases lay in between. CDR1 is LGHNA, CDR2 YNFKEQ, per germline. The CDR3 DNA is TGTGCCAGCAGCCAAAGATTCTATCGCACAGATACGCAGTATTTT. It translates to CASSQRFYRTDTQYF.

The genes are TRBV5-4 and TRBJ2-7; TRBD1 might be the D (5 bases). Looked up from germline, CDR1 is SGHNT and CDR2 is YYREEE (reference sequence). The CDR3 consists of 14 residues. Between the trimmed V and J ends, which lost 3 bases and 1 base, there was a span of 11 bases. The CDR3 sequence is CASSYTDRSYEQYF. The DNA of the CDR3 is TGTGCCAGCAGCTATACTGACAGATCCTACGAGCAGTACTTC.

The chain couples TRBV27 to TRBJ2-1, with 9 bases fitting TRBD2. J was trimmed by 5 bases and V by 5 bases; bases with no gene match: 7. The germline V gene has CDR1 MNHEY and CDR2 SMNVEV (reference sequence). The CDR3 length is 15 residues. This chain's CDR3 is CASSLLAGKNNEQFF. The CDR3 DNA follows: TGTGCCAGCAGTCTGCTAGCGGGAAAGAACAATGAGCAGTTCTTC.

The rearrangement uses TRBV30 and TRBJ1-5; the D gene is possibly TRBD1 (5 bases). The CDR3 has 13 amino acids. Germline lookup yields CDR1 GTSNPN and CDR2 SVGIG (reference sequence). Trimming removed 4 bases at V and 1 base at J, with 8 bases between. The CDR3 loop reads CAWTRDSNQPQHF. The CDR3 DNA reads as TGTGCCTGGACTCGGGACAGCAATCAGCCCCAGCATTTT.

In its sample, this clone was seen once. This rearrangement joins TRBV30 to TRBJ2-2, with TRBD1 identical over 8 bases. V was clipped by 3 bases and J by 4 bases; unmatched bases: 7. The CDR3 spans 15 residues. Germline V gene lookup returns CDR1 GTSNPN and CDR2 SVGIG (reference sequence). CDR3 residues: CAWRGQEFFTGELFF. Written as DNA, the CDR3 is TGTGCCTGGAGGGGACAGGAGTTCTTCACCGGGGAGCTGTTTTTT.

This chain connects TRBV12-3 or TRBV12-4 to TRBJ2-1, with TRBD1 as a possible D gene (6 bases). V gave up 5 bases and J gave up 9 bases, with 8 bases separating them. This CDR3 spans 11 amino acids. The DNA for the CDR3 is TGTGCCAGCAGTGACAGGATTGAGCAGTTCTTC. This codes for CASSDRIEQFF.

CDR3 region: CASSLRAFRGYGYTF. The CDR3 bases are TGTGCCAGCAGCTTGCGGGCGTTTCGTGGCTATGGCTACACCTTC. The genes are TRBV5-8 and TRBJ1-2; D uncertain. Trimming cost V 1 base and J 4 bases, with 14 bases left between them. This CDR3 contains 15 residues. CDR1 and CDR2 from the germline V gene are SGHTS and YDEGEE.

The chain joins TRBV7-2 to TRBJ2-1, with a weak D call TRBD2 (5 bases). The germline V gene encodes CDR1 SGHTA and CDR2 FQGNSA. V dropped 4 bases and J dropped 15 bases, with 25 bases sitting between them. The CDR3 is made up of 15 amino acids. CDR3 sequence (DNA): TGTGCCAGCAGCTCATATCGAGAGGGTGGGTCCTCCCCGTTCTTC. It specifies CASSSYREGGSSPFF. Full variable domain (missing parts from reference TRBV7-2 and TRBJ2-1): GAGVSQSPSNKVTEKGKDVELRCDPISGHTALYWYRQSLGQGLEFLIYFQGNSAPDKSGLPSDRFSAERTGGSVSTLTIQRTQQEDSAVYLCASSSYREGGSSPFFGPGTRLTVL.

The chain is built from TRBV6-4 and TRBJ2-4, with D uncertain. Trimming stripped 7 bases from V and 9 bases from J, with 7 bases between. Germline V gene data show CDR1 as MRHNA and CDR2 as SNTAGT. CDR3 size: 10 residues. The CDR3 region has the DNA TGTGCCAGCAAGTCGGCCATTCAGTACTTC. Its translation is CASKSAIQYF.

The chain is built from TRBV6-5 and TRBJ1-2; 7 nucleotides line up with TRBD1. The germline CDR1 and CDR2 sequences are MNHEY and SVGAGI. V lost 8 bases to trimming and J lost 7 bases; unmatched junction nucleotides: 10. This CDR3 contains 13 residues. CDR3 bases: TGTGCCAGCTCGGACAGGCTTCGGGGTGGCTACACCTTC. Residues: CASSDRLRGGYTF.

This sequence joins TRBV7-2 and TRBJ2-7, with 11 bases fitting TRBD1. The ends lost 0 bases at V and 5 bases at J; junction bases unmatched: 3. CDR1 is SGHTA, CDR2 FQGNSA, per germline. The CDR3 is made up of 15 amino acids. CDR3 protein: CASSLARTGGDEQYF. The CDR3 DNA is TGTGCCAGCAGCTTAGCTCGGACAGGGGGCGACGAGCAGTACTTC.

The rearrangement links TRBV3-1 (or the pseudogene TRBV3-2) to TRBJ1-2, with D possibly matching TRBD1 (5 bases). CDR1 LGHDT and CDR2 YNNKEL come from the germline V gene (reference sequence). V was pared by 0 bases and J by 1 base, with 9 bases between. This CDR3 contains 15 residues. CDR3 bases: TGTGCCAGCAGCCAAGATCAGGGTGTTAACTATGGCTACACCTTC. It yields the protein CASSQDQGVNYGYTF.

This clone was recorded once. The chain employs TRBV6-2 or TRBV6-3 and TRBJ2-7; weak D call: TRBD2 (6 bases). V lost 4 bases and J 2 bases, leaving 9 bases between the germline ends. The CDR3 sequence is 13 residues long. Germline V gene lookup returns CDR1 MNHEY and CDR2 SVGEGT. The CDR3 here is CASSSPGAYEQYF. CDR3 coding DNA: TGTGCCAGCAGTTCCCCGGGGGCCTACGAGCAGTACTTC.

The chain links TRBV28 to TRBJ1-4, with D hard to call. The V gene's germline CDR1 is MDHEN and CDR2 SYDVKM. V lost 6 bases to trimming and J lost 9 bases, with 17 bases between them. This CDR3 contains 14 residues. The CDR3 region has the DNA TGTGCCAGCAGCGCGCCGGACTTCGGCCAAAAACTGTTTTTT. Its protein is CASSAPDFGQKLFF. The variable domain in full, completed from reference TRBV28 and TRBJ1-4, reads DVKVTQSSRYLVKRTGEKVFLECVQDMDHENMFWYRQDPGLGLRLIYFSYDVKMKEKGDIPEGYSVSREKKERFSLILESASTNQTSMYLCASSAPDFGQKLFFGSGTQLSVL.

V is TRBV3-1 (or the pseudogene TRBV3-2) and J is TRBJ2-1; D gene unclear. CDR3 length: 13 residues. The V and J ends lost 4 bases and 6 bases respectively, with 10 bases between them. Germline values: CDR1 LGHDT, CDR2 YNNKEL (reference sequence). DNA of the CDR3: TGTGCCAGCAGCCTCCGCAGGATCAATGAGCAGTTCTTC. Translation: CASSLRRINEQFF.

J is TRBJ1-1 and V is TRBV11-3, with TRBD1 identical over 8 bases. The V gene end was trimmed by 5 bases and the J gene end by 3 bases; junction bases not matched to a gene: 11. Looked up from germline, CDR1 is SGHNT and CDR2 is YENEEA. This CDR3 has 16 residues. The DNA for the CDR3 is TGTGCCAGCAGCCCTGGACAGGGAAGGGGGGACACTGAAGCTTTCTTT. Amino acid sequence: CASSPGQGRGDTEAFF.

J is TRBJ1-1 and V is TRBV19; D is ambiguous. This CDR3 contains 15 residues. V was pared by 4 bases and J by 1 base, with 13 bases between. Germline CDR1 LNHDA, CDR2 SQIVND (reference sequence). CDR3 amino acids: CASSSPFAENTEAFF. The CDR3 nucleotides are TGTGCCAGTAGTAGCCCCTTTGCCGAGAACACTGAAGCTTTCTTT.

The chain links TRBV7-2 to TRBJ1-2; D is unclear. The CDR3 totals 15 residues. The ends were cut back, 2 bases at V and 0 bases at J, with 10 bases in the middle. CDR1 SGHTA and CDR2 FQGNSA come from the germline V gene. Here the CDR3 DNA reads TGTGCCAGCAGCTTAATGGGGATGGCTAACTATGGCTACACCTTC. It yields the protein CASSLMGMANYGYTF.

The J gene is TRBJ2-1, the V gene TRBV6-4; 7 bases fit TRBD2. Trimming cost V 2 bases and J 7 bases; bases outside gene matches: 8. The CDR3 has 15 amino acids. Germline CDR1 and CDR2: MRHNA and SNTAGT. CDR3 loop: CASSDGEGTGNEQFF. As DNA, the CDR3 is TGTGCCAGCAGTGACGGGGAGGGGACGGGGAATGAGCAGTTCTTC.

CDR3 residues: CASSTGLRSGNTIYF. As DNA, the CDR3 is TGTGCCAGCAGTACAGGTCTCCGCTCTGGAAACACCATATATTTT. The rearrangement links TRBV2 to TRBJ1-3; TRBD1 is a possible D gene (5 bases). CDR1 is SNHLY, CDR2 FYNNEI, per germline. V was shortened by 5 bases and J by 0 bases, with 11 bases between the two germline ends. The CDR3 contains 15 residues. The entire variable domain, with the rest obtained from reference TRBV2 and TRBJ1-3, is as follows: EPEVTQTPSHQVTQMGQEVILRCVPISNHLYFYWYRQILGQKVEFLVSFYNNEISEKSEIFDDQFSVERPDGSNFTLKIRSTKLEDSAMYFCASSTGLRSGNTIYFGEGSWLTVV.

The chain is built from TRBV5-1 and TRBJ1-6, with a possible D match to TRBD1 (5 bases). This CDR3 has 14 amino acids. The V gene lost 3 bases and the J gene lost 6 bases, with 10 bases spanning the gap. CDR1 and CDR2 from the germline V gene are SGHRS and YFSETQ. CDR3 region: CASSSGLVNSPLHF. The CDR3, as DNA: TGCGCCAGCAGCTCGGGACTGGTTAATTCACCCCTCCACTTT.

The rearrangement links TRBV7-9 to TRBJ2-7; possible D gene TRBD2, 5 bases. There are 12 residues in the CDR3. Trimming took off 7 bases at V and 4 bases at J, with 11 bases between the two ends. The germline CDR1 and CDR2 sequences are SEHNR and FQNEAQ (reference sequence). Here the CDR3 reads CASNPGGYEQYF. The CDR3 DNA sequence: TGTGCCAGCAACCCAGGAGGTTACGAGCAGTACTTC.

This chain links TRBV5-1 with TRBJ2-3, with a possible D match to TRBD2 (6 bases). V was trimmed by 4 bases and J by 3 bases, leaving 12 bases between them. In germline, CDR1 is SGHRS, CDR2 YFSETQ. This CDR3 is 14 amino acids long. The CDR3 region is CASSVGTLTDTQYF. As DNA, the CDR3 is TGCGCCAGCAGCGTCGGGACTCTGACAGATACGCAGTATTTT.

This CDR3 reads CASSLQQGWTEAFF. DNA for the CDR3: TGTGCCAGCAGCTTACAACAGGGGTGGACTGAAGCTTTCTTT. The chain links TRBV7-9 to TRBJ1-1, with 7 bases identical to TRBD1. The CDR3 length is 14 residues. Unmatched junction bases numbered 5, after V lost 2 bases and J lost 5 bases. The germline CDR1 and CDR2 sequences are SEHNR and FQNEAQ (reference sequence).

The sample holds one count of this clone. The CDR3 nucleotides are TGTGCCAGCAGTTCTCGGGGCTACGAGCAGTACTTC. Protein: CASSSRGYEQYF. The gene calls are TRBV6-6 and TRBJ2-7; D possibly corresponds to TRBD2 (5 bases). The V gene's germline CDR1 is MNHNY and CDR2 SVGAGI (reference sequence). V was trimmed by 4 bases and J by 3 bases, leaving 7 bases between them. The CDR3 spans 12 residues.

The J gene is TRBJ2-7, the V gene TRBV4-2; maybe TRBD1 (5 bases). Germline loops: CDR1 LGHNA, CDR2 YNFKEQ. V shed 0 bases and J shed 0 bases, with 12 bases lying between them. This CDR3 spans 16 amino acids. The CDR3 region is CASSQDRRGSSYEQYF. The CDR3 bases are TGTGCCAGCAGCCAAGATCGAAGGGGAAGCTCCTACGAGCAGTACTTC.

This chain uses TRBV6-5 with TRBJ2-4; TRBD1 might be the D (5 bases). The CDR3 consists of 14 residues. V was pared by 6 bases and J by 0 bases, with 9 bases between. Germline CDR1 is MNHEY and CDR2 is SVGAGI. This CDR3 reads CASSLDRAKNIQYF. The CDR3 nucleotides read TGTGCCAGCAGCCTCGACAGAGCCAAAAACATTCAGTACTTC.

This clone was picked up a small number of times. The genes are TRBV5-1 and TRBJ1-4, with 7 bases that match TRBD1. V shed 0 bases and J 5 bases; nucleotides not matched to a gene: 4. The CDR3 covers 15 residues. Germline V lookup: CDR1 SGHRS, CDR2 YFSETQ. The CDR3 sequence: CASSLGGTENEKLFF. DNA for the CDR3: TGCGCCAGCAGCTTGGGGGGGACAGAGAATGAAAAACTGTTTTTT.

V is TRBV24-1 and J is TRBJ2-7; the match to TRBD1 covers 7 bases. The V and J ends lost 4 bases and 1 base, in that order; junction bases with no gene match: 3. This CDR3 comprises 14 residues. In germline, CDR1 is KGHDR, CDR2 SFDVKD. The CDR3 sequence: CATSDSRGSYEQYF. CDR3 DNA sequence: TGTGCCACCAGTGACAGCAGGGGGTCCTACGAGCAGTACTTC.